The T cell receptor (beta chain) described here comes from a study of cytomegalovirus exposure and HLA in healthy donors. PCR amplification relied on 60 Vbeta primers (plus 13 Jbeta primers). The method was immunoSEQ multiplex PCR; TCRdb's version includes in-frame clones alone and lacks a portion of them. The table records 150,000 to 180,000 clones, around 84% of them present only once. This clonotype was sampled from a woman in her 40s in good health and CMV-seropositive. The sequencing input was PBMCs.

In nucleotides, the CDR3 is TGTGCCAGCAGTTTATCGGTTTATAGCGGGAGGTCCACAGATACGCAGTATTTT. Translated, it gives CASSLSVYSGRSTDTQYF. V and J are TRBV27 and TRBJ2-3; 10 bases are shared with TRBD2. Germline V gene sequence: CDR1 MNHEY, CDR2 SMNVEV (reference sequence). The CDR3 runs to 18 residues. V was clipped by 0 bases and J by 2 bases; unmatched bases: 8.